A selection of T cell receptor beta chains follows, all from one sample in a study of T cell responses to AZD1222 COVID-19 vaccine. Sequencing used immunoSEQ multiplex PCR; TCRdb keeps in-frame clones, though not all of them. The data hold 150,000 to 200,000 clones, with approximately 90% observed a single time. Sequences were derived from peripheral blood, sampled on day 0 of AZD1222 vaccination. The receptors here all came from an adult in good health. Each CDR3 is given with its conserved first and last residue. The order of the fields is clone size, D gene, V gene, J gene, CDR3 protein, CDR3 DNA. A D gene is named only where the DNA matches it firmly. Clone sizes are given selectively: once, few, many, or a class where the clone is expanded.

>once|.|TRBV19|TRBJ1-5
CASSPLVGGEGANQPQHF
TGTGCCAGTAGTCCCCTCGTCGGGGGAGAGGGAGCAAATCAGCCCCAGCATTTT
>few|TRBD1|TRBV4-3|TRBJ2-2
CASSQGQGAFYTGELFF
TGCGCCAGCAGCCAGGGACAGGGGGCTTTTTACACCGGGGAGCTGTTTTTT
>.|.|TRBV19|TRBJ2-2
CASSIGITGELFF
TGTGCCAGTAGTATAGGGATCACCGGGGAGCTGTTTTTT
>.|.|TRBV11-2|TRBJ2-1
CASSLNAGINEQFF
TGTGCCAGCAGCTTAAATGCAGGGATCAATGAGCAGTTCTTC
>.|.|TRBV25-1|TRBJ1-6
CASSDSYRLLHSPLHF
TGTGCCAGCAGTGACAGCTATAGGCTACTTCATTCACCCCTCCACTTT
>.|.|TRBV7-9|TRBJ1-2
CASSLTSAVNYGYTF
TGTGCCAGCAGCTTAACATCCGCCGTCAACTATGGCTACACCTTC
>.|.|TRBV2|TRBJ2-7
CASSPSDITYEQYF
TGTGCCAGCAGCCCTTCGGACATTACCTACGAGCAGTACTTC
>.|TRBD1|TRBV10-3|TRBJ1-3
CAVTGVSSGNTIYF
TGTGCCGTGACAGGGGTGAGCTCTGGAAACACCATATATTTT
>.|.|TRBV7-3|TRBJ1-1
CASSFQTNTEAFF
TGTGCCAGCAGCTTCCAAACGAACACTGAAGCTTTCTTT
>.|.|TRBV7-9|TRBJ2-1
CASSPGLIAYNEQFF
TGTGCCAGCAGCCCTGGACTAATCGCATACAATGAGCAGTTCTTC
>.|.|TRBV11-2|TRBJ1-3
CASSLDLSGRNTIYF
TGTGCCAGCAGCTTAGATCTTTCCGGGAGGAACACCATATATTTT
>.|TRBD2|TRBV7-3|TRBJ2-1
CASSQNPRGLADINEQFF
TGTGCCAGCAGTCAAAACCCGAGGGGACTAGCGGACATCAATGAGCAGTTCTTC
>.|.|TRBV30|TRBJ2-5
CAWSVHGETQYF
TGTGCCTGGAGTGTGCATGGGGAGACCCAGTACTTC
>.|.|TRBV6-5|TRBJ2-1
CASRARGYNEQFF
TGTGCCAGCAGAGCTAGGGGGTACAATGAGCAGTTCTTC
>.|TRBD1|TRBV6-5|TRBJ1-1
CASSMTGIMNTEAFF
TGTGCCAGCAGCATGACAGGGATAATGAACACTGAAGCTTTCTTT
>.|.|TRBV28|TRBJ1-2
CASSETGWADGYTF
TGTGCCAGCAGTGAGACAGGATGGGCGGATGGCTACACCTTC
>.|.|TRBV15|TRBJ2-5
CATSRVPRTQETQYF
TGTGCCACCAGCAGAGTCCCGCGGACCCAAGAGACCCAGTACTTC
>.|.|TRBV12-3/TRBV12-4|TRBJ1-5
CASRKNSNQPQHF
TGTGCCAGCAGAAAAAATAGCAATCAGCCCCAGCATTTT
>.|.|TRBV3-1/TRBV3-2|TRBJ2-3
CASSDGWSTADTQYF
TGTGCCAGCAGCGATGGATGGAGTACTGCAGATACGCAGTATTTT
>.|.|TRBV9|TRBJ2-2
CASSVAVGPLSNTGELFF
TGTGCCAGCAGCGTAGCTGTTGGTCCACTTTCTAACACCGGGGAGCTGTTTTTT
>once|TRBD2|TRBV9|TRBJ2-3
CASSTNLLAGGPNHTQYF
TGTGCCAGCAGCACAAATCTCCTAGCGGGAGGGCCCAATCATACGCAGTATTTT
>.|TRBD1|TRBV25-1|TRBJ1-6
CASSVRGGGINSPLHF
TGTGCCAGCAGTGTTCGGGGAGGGGGCATTAATTCACCCCTCCACTTT
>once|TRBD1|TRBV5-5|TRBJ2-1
CASSLRQGRVEQFF
TGTGCCAGCAGCCTAAGACAGGGTCGGGTTGAGCAGTTCTTC
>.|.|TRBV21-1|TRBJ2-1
CASSKEKSSYNEQFF
TGTGCCAGCAGCAAAGAGAAGAGCTCCTACAATGAGCAGTTCTTC
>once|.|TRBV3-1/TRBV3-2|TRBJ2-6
CASSQRSSGANVLTF
TGTGCCAGCAGCCAACGTAGCTCTGGGGCCAACGTCCTGACTTTC
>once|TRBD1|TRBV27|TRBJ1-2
CATSVRGDRIYGYTF
TGTGCCACCTCGGTCCGGGGGGACAGGATCTATGGCTACACCTTC
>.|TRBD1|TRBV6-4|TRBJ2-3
CASSTGQGGTDTQYF
TGTGCCAGCAGTACCGGACAGGGGGGGACAGATACGCAGTATTTT
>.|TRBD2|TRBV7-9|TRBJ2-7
CASSLGLAGVREQYF
TGTGCCAGCAGCTTAGGACTAGCGGGAGTTCGCGAGCAGTACTTC
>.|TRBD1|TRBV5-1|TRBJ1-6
CASSYSGTGGSPLHF
TGCGCCAGCAGCTACTCCGGGACAGGGGGTTCACCCCTCCACTTT
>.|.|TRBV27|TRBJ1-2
CASSFGEGGAYGYTF
TGTGCCAGCAGTTTTGGGGAGGGGGGCGCCTATGGCTACACCTTC
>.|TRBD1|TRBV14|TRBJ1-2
CASSLQGAGLGYGYTF
TGTGCCAGCAGCTTGCAGGGGGCCGGTTTGGGCTATGGCTACACCTTC
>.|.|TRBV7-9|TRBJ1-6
CASTLGDSPLHF
TGTGCCAGCACTCTGGGGGATTCACCCCTCCACTTT
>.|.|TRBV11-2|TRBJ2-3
CASSLGTGDTQYF
TGTGCCAGCAGCTTAGGAACAGGGGATACGCAGTATTTT
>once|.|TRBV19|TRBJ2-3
CASSPGESTDTQYF
TGTGCCAGTAGCCCGGGCGAAAGCACAGATACGCAGTATTTT
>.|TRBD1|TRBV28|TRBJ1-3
CASRKTGGRGNTIYF
TGTGCCAGCAGGAAAACAGGGGGCCGAGGAAACACCATATATTTT
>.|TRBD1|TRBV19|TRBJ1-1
CASSRQGISMNTEAFF
TGTGCCAGTAGCCGACAGGGGATATCCATGAACACTGAAGCTTTCTTT
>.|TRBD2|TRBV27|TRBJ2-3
CASSPKRERADTQYF
TGTGCCAGCAGTCCCAAGCGGGAGCGGGCAGATACGCAGTATTTT
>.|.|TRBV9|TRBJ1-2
CASSRTDGYTF
TGTGCCAGCAGTCGGACGGATGGCTACACCTTC
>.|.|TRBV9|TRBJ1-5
CASSLTAVPGPQHF
TGTGCCAGCAGCTTGACTGCCGTCCCCGGGCCCCAGCATTTT
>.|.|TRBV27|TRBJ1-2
CASSWDGRGGGYGYTF
TGTGCCAGCAGTTGGGACGGGCGAGGAGGCGGCTATGGCTACACCTTC
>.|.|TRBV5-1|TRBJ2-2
CASSPALMNTGELFF
TGCGCCAGCAGCCCTGCGTTAATGAACACCGGGGAGCTGTTTTTT
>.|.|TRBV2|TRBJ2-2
CASQGASGGELFF
TGTGCCAGCCAGGGAGCGTCGGGGGGGGAGCTGTTTTTT
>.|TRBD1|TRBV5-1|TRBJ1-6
CASSPGQGMGSPLHF
TGCGCCAGCAGCCCGGGACAGGGAATGGGTTCACCCCTCCACTTT
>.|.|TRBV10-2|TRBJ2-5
CASRALGETQYF
TGCGCCAGCAGGGCCCTTGGAGAGACCCAGTACTTC
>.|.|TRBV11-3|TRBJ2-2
CASSLSLANTGELFF
TGTGCCAGCAGCTTAAGCCTGGCGAACACCGGGGAGCTGTTTTTT
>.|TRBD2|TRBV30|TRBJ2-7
CAWSGGLAGAGGEQYF
TGTGCCTGGAGTGGGGGACTAGCGGGAGCTGGGGGCGAGCAGTACTTC
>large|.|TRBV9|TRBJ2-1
CASSVEDRYNEQFF
TGTGCCAGCAGCGTAGAGGACCGTTACAATGAGCAGTTCTTC
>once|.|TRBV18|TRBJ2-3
CASSPDSDTQYF
TGTGCCAGCTCACCGGACTCCGATACGCAGTATTTT
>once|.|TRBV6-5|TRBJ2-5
CASKLGREETQYF
TGTGCCAGCAAACTAGGACGTGAAGAGACCCAGTACTTC
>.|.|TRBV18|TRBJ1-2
CASSSTQNRYGYTF
TGTGCCAGCTCATCAACGCAGAACCGGTATGGCTACACCTTC
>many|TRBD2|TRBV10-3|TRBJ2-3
CAISESQLAGGALDTQYF
TGTGCCATCAGTGAGTCTCAACTAGCGGGAGGCGCATTAGATACGCAGTATTTT
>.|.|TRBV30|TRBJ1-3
CAWSGGGRNTIYF
TGTGCCTGGAGTGGGGGAGGGAGAAACACCATATATTTT
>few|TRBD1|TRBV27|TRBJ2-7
CASSFSGTGVMYEQYF
TGTGCCAGCAGTTTCTCCGGGACAGGGGTCATGTACGAGCAGTACTTC
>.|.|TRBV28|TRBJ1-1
CASSLGGNTEAFF
TGTGCCAGCAGTTTGGGAGGGAACACTGAAGCTTTCTTT
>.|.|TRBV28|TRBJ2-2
CASSPGTTNTGELFF
TGTGCCAGCAGCCCCGGGACAACGAACACCGGGGAGCTGTTTTTT